This TCR beta chain stems from a study of T cells in Graves' hyperthyroidism and ophthalmopathy. Amplified TCR beta CDR3 regions came from RNA transcripts. First-round RT-PCR of the TCR CDR3 relied on the HTBI primer set. MiXCR was run by TCRdb on the multiplex PCR reads, yielding one entry per CDR3 protein. The top ten clones hold less than 10% of a sample with about 360,000 distinct CDR3 sequences, 13% of them seen once. Germline lookup yields CDR1 SEHNR and CDR2 FQNEAQ (reference sequence). The CDR3 loop spans 15 amino acids. V lost 5 bases and J lost 0, with 13 bases in between. Calling Graves' hyperthyroidism stable meant ophthalmopathy did not progress within 18 months. The table lists this clonotype with many counts.

Sequenced sample: blood. The chain recombines TRBV7-9 with TRBJ1-2; possible D gene TRBD1, 6 bases. This receptor was identified in a woman between 18 and 30 years old with Graves' hyperthyroidism. The DNA for the CDR3 is TGTGCCAGCAGCCGGACAGATACTCCTAACTATGGCTACACCTTC. It codes for CASSRTDTPNYGYTF.